These 10 T cell receptor beta chains share one sample of origin, sequenced in a study of T cells after posttransplantation cyclophosphamide. Clones were read by immunoSEQ multiplex PCR, and TCRdb kept only the in-frame ones, dropping some. The sample contains roughly 8,700 clones, under 90% of which appear only once. Cyclophosphamide on days +3 and +4 followed busulfan-fludarabine conditioning and a marrow graft. This material consisted of CD4+ T cells sorted from blood, taken 1,300 to 1,500 days after allogeneic stem cell transplant with posttransplant cyclophosphamide. All receptors derive from a female patient aged 50-59 years who received an allogeneic stem cell transplant from a related donor, was CMV-positive, and had no GVHD. The graft donor may have contributed some T cells.

The chain combines TRBV6-5 with TRBJ2-2; 13 nucleotides line up with TRBD2. Trimming removed 5 bases from V and 7 bases from J; junction bases left unmatched: 4. The CDR3 covers 15 residues. Germline-derived CDR1 and CDR2 are MNHEY and SVGAGI. CDR3 coding DNA: TGTGCCAGCAGTATGGGACTAGCGGGATACGGGGAGCTGTTTTTT. Its protein product is CASSMGLAGYGELFF.

This clone was seen just once. The genes are TRBV20-1 and TRBJ1-2, with 9 bases aligning to TRBD1. The CDR3 consists of 11 residues. Germline-derived CDR1 and CDR2 are DFQATT and SNEGSKA (reference sequence). Written as DNA, the CDR3 is TGCAGACCGACAGGGGGCTATGGCTACACCTTC. Translated, it gives CRPTGGYGYTF.

This chain uses TRBV5-4 with TRBJ1-2; D is undetermined. The CDR3 totals 13 residues. Between the trimmed V and J ends, which lost 3 bases and 4 bases, there was a span of 10 bases. Germline loops: CDR1 SGHNT, CDR2 YYREEE (reference sequence). In DNA, the CDR3 is TGTGCCAGCAGCTGGCCGGGTCGCTATGGCTACACCTTC. Protein: CASSWPGRYGYTF.

The chain's CDR3 is CASRVRSGNYGYTF. The CDR3, as DNA: TGCGCCAGCAGGGTTAGATCGGGAAACTATGGCTACACCTTC. The rearrangement uses TRBV5-1 and TRBJ1-2, with no clear D. Deletions cut 5 bases from V and 2 bases from J, with 13 bases between. The CDR3 contains 14 residues. Per the germline V gene, CDR1 is SGHRS and CDR2 is YFSETQ.

This clone was seen only once. The chain uses TRBV18 and TRBJ1-4; 10 positions agree with TRBD1. The CDR3 runs 14 residues. J gave up 8 bases and V 3 bases, and 3 bases lay outside the gene matches. From germline, CDR1 is KGHSH and CDR2 LQKENI. CDR3 protein: CASSPGQGNEKLFF. CDR3 sequence (DNA): TGTGCCAGCTCACCGGGACAGGGGAACGAAAAACTGTTTTTT.

The V and J genes are TRBV7-8 and TRBJ2-1, with 7 bases lining up with TRBD1. This CDR3 spans 15 amino acids. J was trimmed by 3 bases and V by 5 bases; bases with no gene match: 7. Germline V gene lookup returns CDR1 SGHVS and CDR2 FQNEAQ. CDR3 nucleotides: TGTGCCAGCAGCCCGGCCGGGACAGTCTACAATGAGCAGTTCTTC. This translates into CASSPAGTVYNEQFF.

CDR3 sequence (DNA): TGTGCCAGTAGTATTACCCCTTTTAGGGGTAGGAATGGAAACACCATATATTTT. Protein: CASSITPFRGRNGNTIYF. The chain is built from TRBV19 and TRBJ1-3; D is perhaps TRBD1 (5 bases). Germline CDR1 is LNHDA and CDR2 is SQIVND (reference sequence). The CDR3 totals 18 residues. The ends were cut back, 3 bases at V and 3 bases at J, with 21 bases in the middle.

The gene calls are TRBV23-1 and TRBJ2-1; TRBD1 matches 8 bases. TRBV23-1 is an ORF, and what it does is uncertain. This CDR3 region has 13 residues. Losses at the gene ends were 10 bases for V and 10 bases for J; bases not matched to a gene: 12. CDR3 protein: CAKDPAGGGEQFF. CDR3 bases: TGCGCCAAAGATCCGGCAGGGGGCGGAGAGCAGTTCTTC.

This clone was seen a single time. This sequence joins TRBV19 and TRBJ2-4; 10 bases are shared with TRBD2. The germline V gene encodes CDR1 LNHDA and CDR2 SQIVND (reference sequence). CDR3 size: 16 residues. V shed 1 base, J shed 8 bases, and the junction held 8 bases outside the gene matches. Here the CDR3 reads CASSIGRGTSADIQYF. CDR3 bases: TGTGCCAGTAGTATAGGACGGGGGACTAGCGCGGACATTCAGTACTTC.

For the CDR3, the DNA is TGCGCCAGCAGTGATTTTAACCTAGTGAGGCCCCAGCATTTT. It specifies CASSDFNLVRPQHF. This sequence joins TRBV10-1 and TRBJ1-5, with D unresolved. CDR1 WNHNN and CDR2 SYGVQD come from the germline V gene (reference sequence). The V end lost 3 bases, the J end lost 9 bases, and 15 bases lay between the germline ends. The CDR3 consists of 14 residues.